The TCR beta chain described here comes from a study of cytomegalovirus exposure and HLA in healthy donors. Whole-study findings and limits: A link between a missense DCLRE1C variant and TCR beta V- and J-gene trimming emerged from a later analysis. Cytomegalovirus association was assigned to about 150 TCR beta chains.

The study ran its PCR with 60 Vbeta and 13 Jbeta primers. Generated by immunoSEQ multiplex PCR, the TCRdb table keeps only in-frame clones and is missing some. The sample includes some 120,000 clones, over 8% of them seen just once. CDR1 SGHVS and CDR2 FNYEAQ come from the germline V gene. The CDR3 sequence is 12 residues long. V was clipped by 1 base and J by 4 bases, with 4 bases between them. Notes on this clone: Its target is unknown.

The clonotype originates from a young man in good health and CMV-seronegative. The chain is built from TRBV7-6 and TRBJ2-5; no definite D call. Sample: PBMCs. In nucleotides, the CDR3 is TGTGCCAGCAGCTTAGTAGCAGAGACCCAGTACTTC. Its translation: CASSLVAETQYF.